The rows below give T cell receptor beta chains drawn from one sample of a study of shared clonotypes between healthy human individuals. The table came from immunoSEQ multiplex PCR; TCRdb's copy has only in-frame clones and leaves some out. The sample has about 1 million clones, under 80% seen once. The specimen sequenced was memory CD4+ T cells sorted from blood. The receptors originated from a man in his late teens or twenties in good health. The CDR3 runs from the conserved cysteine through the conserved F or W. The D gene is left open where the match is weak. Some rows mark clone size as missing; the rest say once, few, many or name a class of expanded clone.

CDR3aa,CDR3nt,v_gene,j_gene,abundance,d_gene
CASSLGVAGDEQYF,TGTGCCAGCAGCTTAGGAGTAGCGGGAGACGAGCAGTACTTC,TRBV7-9,TRBJ2-7,once,TRBD2
CASSASGGEQFF,TGTGCCAGCAGCGCTTCAGGCGGTGAGCAGTTCTTC,TRBV9,TRBJ2-1,-,-
CATKNPGDEQFF,TGTGCCACCAAGAACCCAGGAGATGAGCAGTTCTTC,TRBV6-1,TRBJ2-1,-,-
CASSPPGRGQGAYEQYF,TGTGCCAGCTCACCTCCGGGTAGAGGGCAGGGCGCCTACGAGCAGTACTTC,TRBV18,TRBJ2-7,-,-
CATDQGANTEAFF,TGTGCCACCGATCAGGGGGCGAACACTGAAGCTTTCTTT,TRBV10-3,TRBJ1-1,-,TRBD1
CAISDSMAQSNQPQHF,TGTGCCATCAGTGATTCGATGGCCCAAAGCAATCAGCCCCAGCATTTT,TRBV10-3,TRBJ1-5,-,-
CASSKSGAVANTGELFF,TGTGCCAGCAGCAAATCAGGGGCGGTCGCGAACACCGGGGAGCTGTTTTTT,TRBV21-1,TRBJ2-2,-,-
CASSFTSDLTDTQYF,TGTGCCAGCAGCTTTACTAGCGACCTCACAGATACGCAGTATTTT,TRBV7-9,TRBJ2-3,once,TRBD2
CASSLDNNQPQHF,TGTGCCAGCAGCTTAGACAACAATCAGCCCCAGCATTTT,TRBV7-6,TRBJ1-5,-,-
CAWAGDRSNYGYTF,TGTGCCTGGGCGGGGGACCGATCTAACTATGGCTACACCTTC,TRBV30,TRBJ1-2,-,-
CASSIGTVYLGYGYTF,TGTGCCAGTAGTATCGGGACAGTTTACCTTGGCTATGGCTACACCTTC,TRBV19,TRBJ1-2,-,TRBD1
CASQRAGGGTGELFF,TGTGCCAGCCAACGGGCAGGGGGAGGCACCGGGGAGCTGTTTTTT,TRBV6-5,TRBJ2-2,-,-
CASSYFMDQPQHF,TGTGCCAGCAGTTACTTTATGGATCAGCCCCAGCATTTT,TRBV6-5,TRBJ1-5,-,-
CASGLGTGLNTEAFF,TGTGCTAGTGGTTTGGGAACAGGGTTGAACACTGAAGCTTTCTTT,TRBV12-5,TRBJ1-1,-,-
CASGLGQGDTGELFF,TGTGCTAGTGGTTTGGGACAGGGGGACACCGGGGAGCTGTTTTTT,TRBV12-5,TRBJ2-2,medium-sized,TRBD1
CASSFTGAEQYF,TGTGCCAGCAGTTTTACAGGAGCCGAGCAGTACTTC,TRBV27,TRBJ2-7,-,-
CASSLLSGRTANTEAFF,TGTGCCAGCAGTTTGCTTTCAGGGCGGACAGCGAACACTGAAGCTTTCTTT,TRBV27,TRBJ1-1,-,-
CASSRSTAEKLFF,TGTGCCAGCTCAAGGTCGACAGCTGAAAAACTGTTTTTT,TRBV18,TRBJ1-4,-,-
CASSLRSDTVSEKLFF,TGTGCCAGCAGCTTGAGGTCGGACACGGTCAGCGAAAAACTGTTTTTT,TRBV5-5,TRBJ1-4,-,-
CASTGTNTEAFF,TGCGCCAGCACTGGGACAAACACTGAAGCTTTCTTT,TRBV10-2,TRBJ1-1,-,-
CASRPGQGAIWDSPLHF,TGCGCCAGCAGGCCGGGACAGGGGGCAATATGGGATTCACCCCTCCACTTT,TRBV10-1,TRBJ1-6,few,TRBD1
CASSTGQGTPNEQFF,TGCGCCAGCAGCACCGGACAGGGGACCCCCAATGAGCAGTTCTTC,TRBV5-1,TRBJ2-1,-,TRBD1
CACPLTGIGNYGYTF,TGTGCCTGCCCTTTAACGGGGATCGGGAACTATGGCTACACCTTC,TRBV30,TRBJ1-2,-,-
CASSLGGQGERREKLFF,TGCGCCAGCAGCTTGGGAGGGCAGGGGGAAAGAAGAGAAAAACTGTTTTTT,TRBV5-1,TRBJ1-4,-,TRBD1
CASSPGQGGYGYTF,TGTGCCAGTAGTCCGGGACAGGGGGGCTATGGCTACACCTTC,TRBV19,TRBJ1-2,-,TRBD1
CASSTVGTIYF,TGTGCCAGCAGCACCGTGGGCACCATATATTTT,TRBV25-1,TRBJ1-3,-,-
CASSHNRGPGANVLTF,TGTGCCAGCAGCCACAACAGGGGCCCTGGGGCCAACGTCCTGACTTTC,TRBV27,TRBJ2-6,-,TRBD1
CASSLVRQRMNTEAFF,TGTGCCAGCAGCTTAGTTCGACAGAGGATGAACACTGAAGCTTTCTTT,TRBV11-2,TRBJ1-1,-,-
CASSPQEVGQFF,TGTGCCAGCAGCCCGCAAGAAGTTGGGCAGTTCTTC,TRBV6-1,TRBJ2-1,many,-
CASSRTGYNSPLHF,TGTGCCAGCAGCAGAACAGGGTATAATTCACCCCTCCACTTT,TRBV27,TRBJ1-6,-,-
CSVDQGRAADTQYF,TGCAGCGTTGACCAAGGGAGGGCCGCAGATACGCAGTATTTT,TRBV29-1,TRBJ2-3,-,TRBD2
CASSPLGRELFF,TGTGCCAGCAGCCCCCTGGGTCGGGAACTGTTTTTT,TRBV5-6,TRBJ1-4,few,-
CASSASPGLAGPYEQYF,TGTGCCAGCAGCGCCTCACCGGGACTGGCTGGGCCCTACGAGCAGTACTTC,TRBV7-2,TRBJ2-7,many,-
CASTLVLGIHTGELFF,TGTGCCAGCACGTTGGTGCTCGGGATTCACACCGGGGAGCTGTTTTTT,TRBV21-1,TRBJ2-2,-,-
CAWSQGSLGISSYEQYF,TGTGCCTGGAGTCAGGGCAGCTTGGGGATTAGCTCCTACGAGCAGTACTTC,TRBV30,TRBJ2-7,-,-
CASSGQAGAPGEQFF,TGCGCCAGCAGCGGGCAAGCGGGGGCCCCGGGTGAGCAGTTCTTC,TRBV5-1,TRBJ2-1,-,TRBD2
CASSLEYTGELFF,TGTGCCAGCAGCTTGGAGTACACCGGGGAGCTGTTTTTT,TRBV5-6,TRBJ2-2,few,-
CASSVQVTDTQYF,TGTGCCAGCAGCGTCCAGGTCACAGATACGCAGTATTTT,TRBV7-3,TRBJ2-3,-,-
CASSQEGPPGNTIYF,TGTGCCAGCAGTCAAGAGGGCCCTCCCGGAAACACCATATATTTT,TRBV27,TRBJ1-3,-,-
CASSPWGLNTDTQYF,TGTGCCAGCAGCCCATGGGGTCTTAACACAGATACGCAGTATTTT,TRBV28,TRBJ2-3,few,-
CASSPWTGANTEAFF,TGCGCCAGCAGCCCTTGGACAGGGGCTAACACTGAAGCTTTCTTT,TRBV4-3,TRBJ1-1,-,TRBD1
CASSSGPTKNIQYF,TGTGCCAGCAGCTCGGGACCGACCAAAAACATTCAGTACTTC,TRBV7-2,TRBJ2-4,-,-
CASSAVGFYEQYF,TGTGCCAGCAGCGCGGTCGGGTTTTACGAGCAGTACTTC,TRBV7-2,TRBJ2-7,-,-
CASSLADHAKLFF,TGTGCCAGCAGCTTGGCTGATCATGCAAAACTGTTTTTT,TRBV5-4,TRBJ1-4,few,-
CASSQDRYGGSYTF,TGTGCCAGCAGCCAGGACCGCTACGGAGGGAGCTACACCTTC,TRBV6-5,TRBJ1-2,-,-
CASSLGWSREGETQYF,TGTGCCAGCAGCTTAGGATGGTCGAGGGAAGGGGAGACCCAGTACTTC,TRBV7-2,TRBJ2-5,-,-
CASRLTRGRNSPLHF,TGTGCCAGCCGCCTGACCAGGGGTCGTAATTCACCCCTCCACTTT,TRBV6-6,TRBJ1-6,-,-
CASSLVGAGEAFF,TGTGCCAGCAGCTTAGTAGGGGCTGGTGAAGCTTTCTTT,TRBV7-2,TRBJ1-1,-,-
CASSDVNSPLHF,TGTGCCAGCAGTGACGTTAATTCACCCCTCCACTTT,TRBV6-1,TRBJ1-6,-,-
CASSLVHGVGVTQYF,TGTGCCAGCAGCTTAGTACATGGAGTTGGGGTGACCCAGTACTTC,TRBV7-3,TRBJ2-5,-,-
CASSLGGSGQPQHF,TGCGCCAGCAGCTTAGGGGGTTCGGGTCAGCCCCAGCATTTT,TRBV5-1,TRBJ1-5,-,-
CASSYKRGASTDTQYF,TGTGCCAGCAGTTACAAGCGGGGGGCCAGCACAGATACGCAGTATTTT,TRBV6-6,TRBJ2-3,-,TRBD2
CASMGAEAQPQHF,TGTGCCAGCATGGGCGCGGAGGCTCAGCCCCAGCATTTT,TRBV2,TRBJ1-5,-,-
CASSLGFVTYNEQFF,TGTGCCAGCAGCTTGGGATTTGTGACCTACAATGAGCAGTTCTTC,TRBV7-2,TRBJ2-1,-,-
CASTMTPSYEQYF,TGTGCCAGCACTATGACCCCCTCCTACGAGCAGTACTTC,TRBV11-2,TRBJ2-7,-,-
CACSVRDLNTEAFF,TGTGCCTGCTCCGTCAGAGATTTGAACACTGAAGCTTTCTTT,TRBV30,TRBJ1-1,-,-
CASPPPRGSYEQYF,TGTGCCAGCCCGCCCCCCAGGGGCTCCTACGAGCAGTACTTC,TRBV28,TRBJ2-7,once,-